These 29 T cell receptor beta chains were all obtained from the same sample, sequenced in a study of tumor and adjacent non-tumor tissue in lung cancer. Three rounds of nested PCR, following a modified ARM-PCR protocol, produced the TCRbeta library. Via MiXCR, TCRdb re-called the multiplex PCR reads, giving one row per CDR3 protein. The table shows 85,000 to 130,000 distinct CDR3 sequences, with roughly two thirds occurring only once. No cell sorting was done before RNA was extracted from the tissue. More than 3 cm separated this lung sample from the edge of the tumor. The sequenced material came from distant non-tumor lung tissue. The receptor set was obtained from a young man with non-small cell lung cancer.

This clonotype was observed a few times. One junction end disagrees with the germline gene, perhaps due to a read error. The genes are TRBV29-1 and TRBJ2-5, with TRBD2 identical over 11 bases. Per the germline V gene, CDR1 is SQVTM and CDR2 is ANQGSEA. The CDR3 sequence is 14 residues long. For the CDR3, the DNA is TGCAGCGCTGAGGGGACTAGCGGATTAGAGACCCAGTGCTTC. This codes for CSAEGTSGLETQCF. The full variable domain, completed using reference TRBV29-1 and TRBJ2-5, is SAVISQKPSRDICQRGTSLTIQCQVDSQVTMMFWYRQQPGQSLTLIATANQGSEATYESGFVIDKFPISRPNLTFSTLTVSNMSPEDSSIYLCSAEGTSGLETQCFGPGTRLLVL.

Regarding this clonotype: The conserved phenylalanine or tryptophan is not found at the CDR3 terminus, so this likely reflects a read error. V is TRBV6-5 and J is TRBJ2-1, with D perhaps TRBD1 (6 bases). V was pared by 5 bases and J by 4 bases, with 15 bases between. CDR1 MNHEY and CDR2 SVGAGI come from the germline V gene. The CDR3 runs 15 residues. This CDR3 is CASSPSLGGYNEQFL. Written as DNA, the CDR3 is TGTGCCAGCAGTCCCTCCTTAGGGGGTTACAATGAGCAGTTCTTA.

The chain uses TRBV12-3 or TRBV12-4 and TRBJ2-2; no firm D call. The CDR3 covers 13 residues. V lost 5 bases to trimming and J lost 6 bases, with 10 bases between them. The CDR3 loop is CASSARWPGELFF. For the CDR3, the DNA is TGTGCCAGCAGTGCCCGATGGCCCGGGGAGCTGTTTTTT.

In regard to this clonotype: This may arise from a read error, as a much more abundant clone is one base away. This chain connects TRBV20-1 to TRBJ2-1; TRBD2 aligns across 7 bases. In germline, CDR1 is DFQATT, CDR2 SNEGSKA (reference sequence). The length of the CDR3 is 15 residues. CDR3 DNA: TGCAGTACTAGAGCGGGACCCAAAAGATCCAATGAGCAGTTCTTC. This sequence encodes CSTRAGPKRSNEQFF.

This clonotype appeared a few times. V is TRBV11-2 and J is TRBJ2-7; 9 bases agree with TRBD1. J lost 6 bases, V lost 4 bases, and 10 bases had no gene match. CDR3 length: 15 amino acids. Germline CDR1 reads SGHAT; CDR2 reads FQNNGV. CDR3 sequence: CASSSEADRGGEQYF. The CDR3 region has the DNA TGTGCCAGCAGCTCGGAGGCGGACAGGGGCGGCGAGCAGTACTTC.

Regarding this clonotype: It may be a read error: a sequence one base away is much more abundant. The rearrangement uses TRBV29-1 and TRBJ1-2; maybe TRBD1 (6 bases). This CDR3 is built from 12 residues. Germline V gene data show CDR1 as SQVTM and CDR2 as ANQGSEA. The CDR3 sequence: CSVKPGDYGCTF. In DNA, the CDR3 is TGCAGCGTTAAACCAGGGGACTATGGCTGCACCTTC.

On this clonotype itself: One end of the junction varies from germline; a read error may be responsible. The chain employs TRBV20-1 and TRBJ2-7; TRBD1 is a possible D gene (6 bases). There are 16 residues in the CDR3. Germline V gene sequence: CDR1 DFQATT, CDR2 SNEGSKA (reference sequence). CDR3 DNA: TGCAGTGCTAGAGATTTAGGACAGTTTAGCGCCTACGAGCAGTACTTT. This sequence encodes CSARDLGQFSAYEQYF.

The table lists this clonotype with a few counts. A much larger clone differs from this one at a single base, so this may be a read error. The genes are TRBV7-9 and TRBJ2-3; no clear D gene. Germline V gene sequence: CDR1 SEHNR, CDR2 FQNEAQ (reference sequence). The length of the CDR3 is 13 residues. For the CDR3, the DNA is TGTGCCAGCGGCTTAGTGTCCGGGGATACGCAGTATTTT. This codes for CASGLVSGDTQYF. Filled out from reference TRBV7-9 and TRBJ2-3, the complete variable domain reads DTGVSQNPRHKITKRGQNVTFRCDPISEHNRLYWYRQTLGQGPEFLTYFQNEAQLEKSRLLSDRFSAERPKGSFSTLEIQRTEQGDSAMYLCASGLVSGDTQYFGPGTRLTVL.

Comment on this clonotype: One end of the junction fails to match germline, which may point to a read error. The gene calls are TRBV20-1 and TRBJ2-1; 8 bases align to TRBD2. This CDR3 is built from 16 residues. Germline V lookup: CDR1 DFQATT, CDR2 SNEGSKA (reference sequence). The CDR3: CSPRDPTSGSYNGQFF. The CDR3 DNA is TGCAGTCCTAGAGATCCCACTAGCGGTTCCTACAATGGGCAGTTCTTC.

V is TRBV20-1 and J is TRBJ2-2; 9 bases map to TRBD2. This CDR3 spans 18 amino acids. Per germline, CDR1 DFQATT and CDR2 SNEGSKA (reference sequence). J lost 3 bases, V lost 6 bases, and 17 bases had no gene match. The CDR3 reads CSARRTRGGALYTGELFF. Here the CDR3 DNA reads TGCAGTGCCCGACGGACTCGCGGGGGGGCCTTATACACCGGGGAGCTGTTTTTT.

About this clonotype: A junction end diverges from the germline sequence, so it may reflect a read error. J is TRBJ1-1 and V is TRBV6-2 or TRBV6-3; tentatively, D is TRBD1 (6 bases). This CDR3 has 15 amino acids. Germline CDR1 is MNHEY and CDR2 is SVGEGT. This CDR3 is CASSSDWTENTETFF. The CDR3 DNA reads TGTGCCAGCAGTTCTGACTGGACAGAGAATACTGAAACTTTCTTT.

A single count supports this clonotype. An end of the junction does not agree with germline; a read error may underlie this. This sequence joins TRBV4-2 and TRBJ2-7; D call uncertain. Germline lookup yields CDR1 LGHNA and CDR2 YNFKEQ. The CDR3 length is 15 residues. The CDR3 nucleotides are TGTGCCAGCAACCAAGATGCCAGCCATACCTACAAGCAGTACTTC. It encodes CASNQDASHTYKQYF.

Points on this clonotype: A much more abundant neighbour one base away suggests this may be a read error. The genes are TRBV5-4 and TRBJ1-2; D unresolved. This CDR3 has 14 residues. Per the germline V gene, CDR1 is SGHNT and CDR2 is YYREEE (reference sequence). In DNA form, the CDR3 reads TGTGCCAACAGCTTCTCAGCGGGTGACTATGGCTACACCTTC. This translates into CANSFSAGDYGYTF.

Details on this clonotype: The junction departs from germline at one end; a sequencing error may be responsible. The chain combines TRBV29-1 with TRBJ2-7; 7 bases align to TRBD1. Germline CDR1 SQVTM, CDR2 ANQGSEA. The CDR3 extends over 15 amino acids. Here the CDR3 DNA reads TGCAGTGTTGAAGCACCGATAGGGGGCATGGACGAGCAGTACTTC. Amino acid sequence: CSVEAPIGGMDEQYF.

This clonotype was seen many times. The V call is TRBV24-1, the J call TRBJ1-1, with D maybe TRBD1 (5 bases). V dropped 7 bases and J dropped 9 bases, with 14 bases sitting between them. The CDR3 is 12 residues long. CDR1 and CDR2 from the germline V gene are KGHDR and SFDVKD. The CDR3 sequence: CATSAGTEKAFF. CDR3 DNA: TGTGCCACCAGCGCGGGGACGGAGAAAGCTTTCTTT.

As concerns this clonotype: A junction boundary mismatches the germline segment, possibly from a read error. The chain joins TRBV11-2 to TRBJ1-3; D is undetermined. The CDR3 has 14 residues. The V gene's germline CDR1 is SGHAT and CDR2 FQNNGV. Here the CDR3 reads CACSLVRFGNTIYF. For the CDR3, the DNA is TGTGCCTGCAGCTTAGTAAGGTTCGGAAACACCATATATTTT.

V gene TRBV7-9 combines with J gene TRBJ2-1; tentative D call: TRBD2 (5 bases). The CDR3 is made up of 15 amino acids. Germline lookup yields CDR1 SEHNR and CDR2 FQNEAQ (reference sequence). V lost 6 bases and J 8 bases, leaving 20 bases between the germline ends. In nucleotides, the CDR3 is TGTGCCAGCAGTAACATAACGGGGAAGCCCGATGAGCAGTTCTTC. Translating it yields CASSNITGKPDEQFF. Combining the CDR3 with reference TRBV7-9 and TRBJ2-1 gives the whole variable domain DTGVSQNPRHKITKRGQNVTFRCDPISEHNRLYWYRQTLGQGPEFLTYFQNEAQLEKSRLLSDRFSAERPKGSFSTLEIQRTEQGDSAMYLCASSNITGKPDEQFFGPGTRLTVL.

On this clonotype: A junction boundary mismatches the germline segment, possibly from a read error. This chain joins TRBV5-4 and TRBJ2-3; TRBD1 might be the D (6 bases). The CDR3 consists of 14 residues. Germline CDR1 and CDR2: SGHNT and YYREEE (reference sequence). The CDR3 DNA sequence: TGTACCAGCAGCCCATGGACAGCGACAGATACGCAGTATTTT. Protein: CTSSPWTATDTQYF.

This clonotype has at least ten counts. The chain uses TRBV20-1 and TRBJ2-6; 7 bases are a match to TRBD1. Per germline, CDR1 DFQATT and CDR2 SNEGSKA (reference sequence). With V trimmed by 5 bases and J by 0 bases, 13 bases remained unmatched. This CDR3 comprises 18 residues. The CDR3 spells CSARGSGTVPSGANVLTF. The CDR3 DNA reads TGCAGTGCTCGAGGGTCCGGGACAGTCCCCTCTGGGGCCAACGTCCTGACTTTC.

A single count supports this clonotype. One end of the junction does not line up with germline, which may come from a read error. V is TRBV10-3 and J is TRBJ1-5; D gene unclear. CDR3 length: 14 residues. Per the germline V gene, CDR1 is ENHRY and CDR2 is SYGVKD. The DNA for the CDR3 is TGTGCCTTCAGTGAAGGGTTGCCGAATCAGTCCCAGCATTTT. It yields the protein CAFSEGLPNQSQHF.

As regards this clonotype: Sequence at one end of the junction differs from germline and may be a read error. This rearrangement joins TRBV4-1 to TRBJ1-5, with 8 nucleotides matching TRBD1. This CDR3 is built from 14 residues. Germline V gene lookup returns CDR1 MGHRA and CDR2 YSYEKL. CDR3 residues: CSSSPAGGNQPQHF. In nucleotides, the CDR3 is TGCTCCAGCAGCCCGGCAGGGGGCAACCAGCCCCAGCATTTT.

This rearrangement joins TRBV5-1 to TRBJ2-3; 8 bases are a match to TRBD2. Germline CDR1 and CDR2: SGHRS and YFSETQ. The V gene end was trimmed by 4 bases and the J gene end by 0 bases; junction bases not matched to a gene: 4. The CDR3 runs 15 residues. CDR3 DNA: TGCGCCAGCAGCAGGCGGGGGGAAAGCACAGATACGCAGTATTTT. This sequence encodes CASSRRGESTDTQYF.

With regard to this clonotype: A much larger clone lies one base from this, so it may be a read error. This CDR3 fails to terminate in the conserved phenylalanine or tryptophan, so it likely reflects a read error. The chain couples TRBV5-5 to TRBJ1-1; perhaps TRBD1 as D (5 bases). CDR3 size: 13 residues. V was clipped by 3 bases and J by 6 bases, with 12 bases between them. The germline gives CDR1 SGHKS, CDR2 YYEKEE (reference sequence). CDR3 region: CASSSGGVAEAFS. CDR3 DNA: TGTGCCAGCAGCTCGGGGGGGGTAGCTGAAGCTTTCTCT.

Worth noting for this clonotype: No conserved phenylalanine or tryptophan ends this CDR3, so it is likely a read error. This chain links TRBV29-1 with TRBJ1-1; maybe TRBD1 (5 bases). The CDR3 runs to 14 residues. CDR1 is SQVTM, CDR2 ANQGSEA, per germline. CDR3 sequence (DNA): TGCAGCGTTGAAGTAAGTGGGACGAACACCGAAGCTTTCTCT. Amino acid sequence: CSVEVSGTNTEAFS.

A remark on this clonotype: The junction departs from the called germline gene at one end, perhaps through a read error. The chain employs TRBV11-3 and TRBJ2-1; tentative D call: TRBD1 (5 bases). From germline, CDR1 is SGHNT and CDR2 YENEEA. The CDR3 has 13 amino acids. CDR3 in amino acids: CANSLGVVDEQFF. Here the CDR3 DNA reads TGTGCCAACAGCTTAGGGGTGGTGGATGAGCAGTTCTTC. Complete variable domain (other parts from reference TRBV11-3 and TRBJ2-1): EAGVVQSPRYKIIEKKQPVAFWCNPISGHNTLYWYLQNLGQGPELLIRYENEEAVDDSQLPKDRFSAERLKGVDSTLKIQPAELGDSAVYLCANSLGVVDEQFFGPGTRLTVL.

To note about this clonotype: It may be a read error: a sequence one base away is much more abundant. This CDR3 is CSVGGFDTIHF. As DNA, the CDR3 is TGCAGCGTTGGGGGATTTGACACCATACATTTT. This chain connects TRBV29-1 to TRBJ1-3, with unresolved D. CDR1 and CDR2 from the germline V gene are SQVTM and ANQGSEA. This CDR3 contains 11 residues.

Of note for this clonotype: One end of the junction fails to match germline, which may point to a read error. The chain uses TRBV28 and TRBJ1-2; D not resolved. The CDR3 has 13 residues. Germline CDR1 is MDHEN and CDR2 is SYDVKM. CDR3 bases: TGTGCCAGCAGTTTATCGACTTCGTCGGGCTACGCCTTC. Protein sequence: CASSLSTSSGYAF.

This clonotype was recorded many times. The rearrangement joins TRBV29-1 to TRBJ2-7; maybe TRBD2 (6 bases). The V gene's germline CDR1 is SQVTM and CDR2 ANQGSEA. This CDR3 spans 12 amino acids. Trimming cost V 4 bases and J 6 bases, with 13 bases left between them. The CDR3 reads CSVGSGDREQYF. The CDR3 bases are TGCAGCGTTGGGTCGGGGGATCGCGAGCAGTACTTC.

This clonotype has ten or more counts. This chain uses TRBV12-3 or TRBV12-4 with TRBJ2-2; D uncertain. The V end was cut by 6 bases, the J end by 1 base, with 6 bases between. The CDR3 loop spans 13 amino acids. The CDR3 coding sequence is TGTGCCAGCAGCCCGGTGAACACCGGGGAGCTGTTTTTT. This translates into CASSPVNTGELFF.